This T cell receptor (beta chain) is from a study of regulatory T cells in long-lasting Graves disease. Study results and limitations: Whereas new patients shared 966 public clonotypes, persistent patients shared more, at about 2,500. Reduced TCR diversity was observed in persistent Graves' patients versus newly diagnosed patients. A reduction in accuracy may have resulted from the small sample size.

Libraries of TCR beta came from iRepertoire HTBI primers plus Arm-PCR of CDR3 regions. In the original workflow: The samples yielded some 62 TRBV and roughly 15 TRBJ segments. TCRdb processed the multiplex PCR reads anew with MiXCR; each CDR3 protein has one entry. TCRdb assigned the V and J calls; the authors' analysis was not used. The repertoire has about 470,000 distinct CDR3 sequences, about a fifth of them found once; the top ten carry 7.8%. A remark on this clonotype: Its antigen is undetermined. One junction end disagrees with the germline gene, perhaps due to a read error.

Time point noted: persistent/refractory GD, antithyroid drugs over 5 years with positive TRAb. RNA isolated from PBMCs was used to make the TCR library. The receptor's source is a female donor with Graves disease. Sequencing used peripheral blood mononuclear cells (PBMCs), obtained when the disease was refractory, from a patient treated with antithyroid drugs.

The CDR3 reads CVSSKTTSGRVRNTGELFF. In DNA, the CDR3 is TGTGTCAGCAGCAAGACTACTAGCGGGAGGGTTAGGAACACCGGGGAGCTGTTTTTT. The chain joins TRBV7-2 to TRBJ2-2, with TRBD2 matching 13 bases. The CDR3 has 19 amino acids. Germline V gives CDR1 SGHTA, CDR2 FQGNSA.